This T cell receptor (beta chain) is from a study of technical replicates of blood from a few donors. Assay: immunoSEQ multiplex PCR; the TCRdb copy retains only in-frame clones and omits some. The sample records more than 80,000 clones, 95% to 97% being singletons. Germline V CDR1 and CDR2: SNHLY, FYNNEI. The ends were cut back, 6 bases at V and 1 base at J, with 6 bases in the middle. The length of the CDR3 is 13 residues. Material for sequencing was T cells isolated from PBMCs. The rearrangement links TRBV2 to TRBJ1-4; D call uncertain. The source is a human donor in good health. This chain's CDR3 is CASRRVTNEKLFF. For the CDR3, the DNA is TGTGCCAGCAGGCGGGTAACTAATGAAAAACTGTTTTTT.